This is a list of T cell receptor beta chains from one sample in a study of T cell responses to AZD1222 COVID-19 vaccine. Assay: immunoSEQ multiplex PCR; the TCRdb copy retains only in-frame clones and omits some. Among some 130,000 clones listed, around four fifths were seen once. Sequencing was performed on peripheral blood, taken on day 0 of AZD1222 vaccination. All receptors derive from an adult in good health. Each CDR3 is given with its conserved first and last residue.

j_gene | v_gene | CDR3aa
TRBJ1-2 | TRBV28 | CASSLKQGEGYTF
TRBJ1-5 | TRBV4-2 | CASSQNPTGVLNQPQHF
TRBJ1-2 | TRBV28 | CASNSIWGGYTF
TRBJ2-3 | TRBV9 | CASSLTTKSRTQYF
TRBJ1-6 | TRBV5-1 | CASSATGDNSPLHF
TRBJ2-3 | TRBV24-1 | CATSEGGQGTDTQYF
TRBJ1-6 | TRBV10-3 | CAISESGQVQSPLHF
TRBJ1-3 | TRBV6-6 | CASSMGQNSGNTIYF
TRBJ2-1 | TRBV28 | CASSFTTSYNEQFF
TRBJ1-2 | TRBV30 | CAWSIGRESSYTF
TRBJ1-2 | TRBV19 | CASSIQQGGYGYTF
TRBJ1-6 | TRBV4-2 | CASSLGSTNSPLHF
TRBJ2-1 | TRBV18 | CASSKTGGEGSEQFF
TRBJ1-2 | TRBV7-2 | CASSGLQSNYGYTF
TRBJ1-1 | TRBV24-1 | CATSDPQNEAFF
TRBJ2-5 | TRBV27 | CASSEYVTSGGPETQYF
TRBJ1-5 | TRBV6-5 | CASRPGVLPQHF
TRBJ1-1 | TRBV13 | CASSPPSGDPYTNTEAFF
TRBJ1-5 | TRBV6-5 | CASSYSRWAGQPQHF
TRBJ1-6 | TRBV7-2 | CASSSKQGTPLHF
TRBJ1-2 | TRBV6-2/TRBV6-3 | CASSSSRTGPNLGYTF
TRBJ1-2 | TRBV12-3/TRBV12-4 | CASRAPGEGGYTF
TRBJ2-2 | TRBV29-1 | CSGRDRGETGELFF
TRBJ2-1 | TRBV6-6 | CASSYVGQGVDEQFF